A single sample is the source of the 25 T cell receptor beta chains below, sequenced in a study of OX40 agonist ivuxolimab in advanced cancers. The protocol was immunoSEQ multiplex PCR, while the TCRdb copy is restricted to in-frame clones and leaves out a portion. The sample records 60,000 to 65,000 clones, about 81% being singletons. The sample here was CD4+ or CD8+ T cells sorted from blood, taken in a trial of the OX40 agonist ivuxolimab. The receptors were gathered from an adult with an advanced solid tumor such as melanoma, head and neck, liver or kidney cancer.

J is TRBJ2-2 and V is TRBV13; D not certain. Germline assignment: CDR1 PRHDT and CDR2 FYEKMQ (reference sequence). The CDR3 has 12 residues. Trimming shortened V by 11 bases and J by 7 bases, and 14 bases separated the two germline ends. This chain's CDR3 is CARRRPGGELFF. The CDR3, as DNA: TGTGCCCGCCGGCGGCCAGGCGGGGAGCTGTTTTTT.

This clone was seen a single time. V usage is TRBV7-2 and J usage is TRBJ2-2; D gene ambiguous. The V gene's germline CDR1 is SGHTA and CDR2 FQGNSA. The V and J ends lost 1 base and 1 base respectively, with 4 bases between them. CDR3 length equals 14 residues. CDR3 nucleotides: TGTGCCAGCAGCTTAGTGTTGAACACCGGGGAGCTGTTTTTT. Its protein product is CASSLVLNTGELFF.

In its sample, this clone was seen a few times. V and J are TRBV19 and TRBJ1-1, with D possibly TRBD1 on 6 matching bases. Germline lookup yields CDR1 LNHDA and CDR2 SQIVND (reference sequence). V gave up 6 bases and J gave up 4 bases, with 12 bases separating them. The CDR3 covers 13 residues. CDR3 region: CASRQGLITEAFF. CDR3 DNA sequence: TGTGCCAGTAGACAGGGTTTGATCACTGAAGCTTTCTTT.

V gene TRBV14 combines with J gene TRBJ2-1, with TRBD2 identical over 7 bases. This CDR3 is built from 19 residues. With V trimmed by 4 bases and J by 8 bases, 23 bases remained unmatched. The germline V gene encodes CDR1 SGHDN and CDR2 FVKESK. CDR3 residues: CASSLRQPSRPAGMDEQFF. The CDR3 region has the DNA TGTGCCAGCAGCCTTCGTCAACCTTCGAGGCCAGCGGGGATGGATGAGCAGTTCTTC. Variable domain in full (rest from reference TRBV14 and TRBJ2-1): EAGVTQFPSHSVIEKGQTVTLRCDPISGHDNLYWYRRVMGKEIKFLLHFVKESKQDESGMPNNRFLAERTGGTYSTLKVQPAELEDSGVYFCASSLRQPSRPAGMDEQFFGPGTRLTVL.

CDR3 sequence reads: CATSRDLIAGVHEQYF. The CDR3 DNA follows: TGTGCCACCAGCAGAGATCTGATAGCGGGAGTACACGAGCAGTACTTC. The rearrangement links TRBV15 to TRBJ2-7; TRBD2 matches at 9 bases. Germline loops: CDR1 LNHNV, CDR2 YYDKDF (reference sequence). The CDR3 contains 16 residues. The junction had 8 bases not matched to a gene; V was cut back by 0 bases and J by 5 bases.

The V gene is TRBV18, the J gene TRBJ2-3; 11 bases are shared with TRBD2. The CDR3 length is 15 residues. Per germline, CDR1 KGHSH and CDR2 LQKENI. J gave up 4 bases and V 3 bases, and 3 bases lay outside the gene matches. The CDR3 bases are TGTGCCAGCTCACCTTCTAGCGGGGGGCCAGATACGCAGTATTTT. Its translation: CASSPSSGGPDTQYF.

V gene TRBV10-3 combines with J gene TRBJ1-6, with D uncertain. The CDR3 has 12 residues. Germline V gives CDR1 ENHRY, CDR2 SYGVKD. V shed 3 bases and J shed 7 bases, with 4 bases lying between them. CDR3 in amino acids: CAISDGNSPLHF. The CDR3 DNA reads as TGTGCCATCAGTGACGGGAATTCACCCCTCCACTTT.

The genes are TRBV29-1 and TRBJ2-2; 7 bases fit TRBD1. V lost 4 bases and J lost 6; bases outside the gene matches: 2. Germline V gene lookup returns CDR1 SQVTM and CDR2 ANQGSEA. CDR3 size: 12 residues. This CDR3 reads CSVATGAGELFF. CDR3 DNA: TGCAGCGTTGCCACAGGGGCCGGGGAGCTGTTTTTT.

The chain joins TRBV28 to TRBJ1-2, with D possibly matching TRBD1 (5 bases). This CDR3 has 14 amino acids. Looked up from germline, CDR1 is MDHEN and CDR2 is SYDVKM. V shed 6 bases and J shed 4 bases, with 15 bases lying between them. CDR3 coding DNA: TGTGCCAGCAGCCGATTGTGGGGCTCCTATGGCTACACCTTC. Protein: CASSRLWGSYGYTF.

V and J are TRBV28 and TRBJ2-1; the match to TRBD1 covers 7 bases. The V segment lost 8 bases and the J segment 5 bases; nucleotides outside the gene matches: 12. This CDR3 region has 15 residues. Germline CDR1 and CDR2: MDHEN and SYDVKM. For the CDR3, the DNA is TGTGCCAGCTGGGGACCCCGGACAGGTAACAATGAGCAGTTCTTC. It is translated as CASWGPRTGNNEQFF.

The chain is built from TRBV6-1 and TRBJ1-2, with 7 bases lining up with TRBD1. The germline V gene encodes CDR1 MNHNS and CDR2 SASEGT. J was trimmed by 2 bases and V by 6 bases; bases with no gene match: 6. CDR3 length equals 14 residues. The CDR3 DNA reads TGTGCCAGCAGCCACAGGGGAAGGAACTATGGCTACACCTTC. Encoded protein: CASSHRGRNYGYTF.

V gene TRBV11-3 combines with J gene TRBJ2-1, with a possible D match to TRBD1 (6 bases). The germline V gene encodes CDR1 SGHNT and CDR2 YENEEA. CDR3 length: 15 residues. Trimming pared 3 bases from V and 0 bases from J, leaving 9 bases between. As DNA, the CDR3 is TGTGCCAGCAGCTTTCGACAGGCCTCCTACAATGAGCAGTTCTTC. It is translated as CASSFRQASYNEQFF.

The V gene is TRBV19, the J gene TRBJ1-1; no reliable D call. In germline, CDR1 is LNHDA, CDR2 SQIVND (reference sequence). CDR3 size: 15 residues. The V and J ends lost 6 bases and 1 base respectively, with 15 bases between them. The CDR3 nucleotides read TGTGCCAGTAGCCAAAGGGTTTTGGGGAACACTGAAGCTTTCTTT. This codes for CASSQRVLGNTEAFF.

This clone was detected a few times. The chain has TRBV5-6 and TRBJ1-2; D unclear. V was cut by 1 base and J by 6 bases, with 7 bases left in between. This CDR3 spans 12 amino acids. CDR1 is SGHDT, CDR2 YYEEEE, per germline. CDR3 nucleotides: TGTGCCAGCAGCTTGATCGCCGATGGCTACACCTTC. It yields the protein CASSLIADGYTF.

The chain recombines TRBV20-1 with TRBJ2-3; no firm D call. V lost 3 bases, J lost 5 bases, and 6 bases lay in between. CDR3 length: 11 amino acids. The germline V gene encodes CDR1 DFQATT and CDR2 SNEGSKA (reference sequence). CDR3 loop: CSASLQDTQYF. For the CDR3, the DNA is TGCAGTGCTAGTCTCCAAGATACGCAGTATTTT.

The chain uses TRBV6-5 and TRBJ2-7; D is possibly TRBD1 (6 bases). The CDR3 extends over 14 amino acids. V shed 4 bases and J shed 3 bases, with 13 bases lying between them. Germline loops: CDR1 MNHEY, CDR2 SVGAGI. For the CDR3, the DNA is TGTGCCAGCAGTTCCGGACAGAATCTCTACGAGCAGTACTTC. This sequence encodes CASSSGQNLYEQYF.

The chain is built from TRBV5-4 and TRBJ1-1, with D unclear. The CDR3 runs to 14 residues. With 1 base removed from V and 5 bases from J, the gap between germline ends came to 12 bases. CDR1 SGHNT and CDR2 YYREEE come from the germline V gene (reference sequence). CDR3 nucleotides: TGTGCCAGCAGCTTGTCCGGGGAGAGAACTGAAGCTTTCTTT. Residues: CASSLSGERTEAFF.

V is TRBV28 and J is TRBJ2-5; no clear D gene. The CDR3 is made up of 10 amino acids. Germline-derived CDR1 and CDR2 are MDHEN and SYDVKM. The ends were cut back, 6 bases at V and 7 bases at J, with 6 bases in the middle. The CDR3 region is CASSRGTQYF. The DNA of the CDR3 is TGTGCCAGCAGCCGTGGGACCCAGTACTTC.

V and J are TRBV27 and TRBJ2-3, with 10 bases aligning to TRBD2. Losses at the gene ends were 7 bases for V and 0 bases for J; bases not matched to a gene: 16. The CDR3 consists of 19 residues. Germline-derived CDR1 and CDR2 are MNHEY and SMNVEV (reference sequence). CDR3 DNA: TGTGCCAGCACCATACGAATGATAGCGGGGGGTTGGAGCACAGATACGCAGTATTTT. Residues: CASTIRMIAGGWSTDTQYF.

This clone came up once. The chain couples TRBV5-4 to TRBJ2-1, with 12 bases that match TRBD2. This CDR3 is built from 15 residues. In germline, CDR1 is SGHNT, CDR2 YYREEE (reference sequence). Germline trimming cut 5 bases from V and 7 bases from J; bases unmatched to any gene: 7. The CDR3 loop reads CASSLAGGPGNEQFF. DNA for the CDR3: TGTGCCAGCAGTCTAGCGGGGGGGCCGGGAAATGAGCAGTTCTTC.

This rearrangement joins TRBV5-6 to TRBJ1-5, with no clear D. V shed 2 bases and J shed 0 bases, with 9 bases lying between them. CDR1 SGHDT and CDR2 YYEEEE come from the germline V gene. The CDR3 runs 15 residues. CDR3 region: CASSFLGASNQPQHF. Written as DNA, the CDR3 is TGTGCCAGCAGCTTTCTTGGTGCTAGCAATCAGCCCCAGCATTTT.

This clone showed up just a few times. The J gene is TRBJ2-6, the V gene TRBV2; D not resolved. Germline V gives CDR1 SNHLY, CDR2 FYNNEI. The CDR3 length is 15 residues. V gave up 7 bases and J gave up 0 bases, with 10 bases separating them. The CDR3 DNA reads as TGTGCCAGCATGGTTTCTGGCTCTGGGGCCAACGTCCTGACTTTC. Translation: CASMVSGSGANVLTF.

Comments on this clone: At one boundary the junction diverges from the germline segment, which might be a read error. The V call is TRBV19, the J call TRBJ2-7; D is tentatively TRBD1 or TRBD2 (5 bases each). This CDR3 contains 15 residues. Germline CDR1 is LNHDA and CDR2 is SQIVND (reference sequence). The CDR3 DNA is TGTGCCAGTGGTATGTCTGGGACGATTTCCTACGAGCAGTACTTC. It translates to CASGMSGTISYEQYF. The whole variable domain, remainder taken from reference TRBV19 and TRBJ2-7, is DGGITQSPKYLFRKEGQNVTLSCEQNLNHDAMYWYRQDPGQGLRLIYYSQIVNDFQKGDIAEGYSVSREKKESFPLTVTSAQKNPTAFYLCASGMSGTISYEQYFGPGTRLTVT.

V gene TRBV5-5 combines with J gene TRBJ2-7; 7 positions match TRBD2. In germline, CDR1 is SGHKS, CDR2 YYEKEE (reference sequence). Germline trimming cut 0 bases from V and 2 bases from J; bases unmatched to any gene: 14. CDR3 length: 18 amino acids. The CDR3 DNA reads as TGTGCCAGCAGCTTGGGGTCCCTCAAGCCGGGAGGAACCTACGAGCAGTACTTC. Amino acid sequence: CASSLGSLKPGGTYEQYF. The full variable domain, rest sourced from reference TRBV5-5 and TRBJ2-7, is DAGVTQSPTHLIKTRGQQVTLRCSPISGHKSVSWYQQVLGQGPQFIFQYYEKEERGRGNFPDRFSARQFPNYSSELNVNALLLGDSALYLCASSLGSLKPGGTYEQYFGPGTRLTVT.

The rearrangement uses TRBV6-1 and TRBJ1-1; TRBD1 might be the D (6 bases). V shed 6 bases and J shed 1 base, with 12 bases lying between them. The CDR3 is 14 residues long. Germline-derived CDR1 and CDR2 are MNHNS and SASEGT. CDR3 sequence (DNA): TGTGCCAGCAGAGGGGGTCCGGCGAACACTGAAGCTTTCTTT. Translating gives CASRGGPANTEAFF.